Reported below is one T cell receptor (beta chain). The sample comes from a study of blood T cell repertoires in COVID-19. Clones were sequenced by immunoSEQ multiplex PCR, and TCRdb holds only the in-frame ones, with some missing. Altogether around 300,000 clones are present, around 88% being singletons, with the ten largest covering 2% to 2.5%. The TCR was taken from a woman younger than 45 who had recovered from COVID-19. Sequencing was carried out using peripheral blood.

Written as DNA, the CDR3 is TGTGCCAGCAGCCCAGGGTTTACGGCTGAAGCTTTCTTT. As protein: CASSPGFTAEAFF. The chain recombines TRBV7-9 with TRBJ1-1; TRBD1 is a possible D gene (5 bases). Germline CDR1 is SEHNR and CDR2 is FQNEAQ (reference sequence). This CDR3 is built from 13 residues. Trimming removed 5 bases from V and 6 bases from J, with 13 bases in between.